Listed below are T cell receptor beta chains from one sample, sequenced in a study of T cell changes during pregnancy in multiple sclerosis. Repertoires were generated with immunoSEQ multiplex PCR, while TCRdb's copy carries only in-frame clones and drops some. Found here are fewer than 90,000 clones, nearly 95% of them singletons; the top ten hold over 1.5%. Specimen: peripheral blood, collected after pregnancy. The receptor source for this set is a female donor in good health, enrolled as a control in a pregnancy study. The CDR3 runs from the conserved cysteine through the conserved F or W. The D gene is left open where the match is weak. Clone size is not always given. Where it is, it says once, few, many or a class for expanded clones.

CDR3 protein: CASSFGTSGTYEQYF
CDR3 DNA: TGTGCCAGCAGCTTCGGGACTAGCGGAACCTACGAGCAGTACTTC
D gene: TRBD2
clone size: .
V gene: TRBV5-4
J gene: TRBJ2-7

CDR3 protein: CASSLSVFPVEQYF
CDR3 DNA: TGTGCCAGCAGCCTGTCGGTGTTCCCGGTGGAGCAGTACTTC
D gene: .
clone size: .
V gene: TRBV7-8
J gene: TRBJ2-7

CDR3 protein: CASSLGLANNEQFF
CDR3 DNA: TGTGCCAGCAGTTTAGGACTAGCCAACAATGAGCAGTTCTTC
D gene: TRBD2
clone size: .
V gene: TRBV28
J gene: TRBJ2-1

CDR3 protein: CASSKIPAGAGDTQYF
CDR3 DNA: TGTGCCAGCAGCAAGATACCAGCGGGAGCGGGCGATACGCAGTATTTT
D gene: TRBD2
clone size: .
V gene: TRBV6-4
J gene: TRBJ2-3

CDR3 protein: CASRSTGLASEQYF
CDR3 DNA: TGTGCCAGCAGGTCGACGGGACTAGCTTCCGAGCAGTACTTC
D gene: TRBD2
clone size: .
V gene: TRBV11-2
J gene: TRBJ2-7

CDR3 protein: CASSNSGTGRYEQYF
CDR3 DNA: TGTGCCAGCAGTAATTCCGGGACAGGGAGGTACGAGCAGTACTTC
D gene: TRBD1
clone size: once
V gene: TRBV28
J gene: TRBJ2-7

CDR3 protein: CASSPGLAVITGELFF
CDR3 DNA: TGTGCCAGCAGCCCAGGGCTAGCGGTGATCACCGGGGAGCTGTTTTTT
D gene: TRBD2
clone size: .
V gene: TRBV5-6
J gene: TRBJ2-2

CDR3 protein: CASSLAQGHAEQYF
CDR3 DNA: TGTGCCAGCAGCTTAGCACAGGGTCACGCCGAGCAGTACTTC
D gene: .
clone size: .
V gene: TRBV11-2
J gene: TRBJ2-7

CDR3 protein: CATAAGTGYEQYF
CDR3 DNA: TGTGCCACTGCTGCCGGGACAGGGTACGAGCAGTACTTC
D gene: TRBD1
clone size: .
V gene: TRBV6-6
J gene: TRBJ2-7

CDR3 protein: CASSVTGSSYNEQFF
CDR3 DNA: TGTGCCAGCAGCGTAACAGGGAGCTCCTACAATGAGCAGTTCTTC
D gene: .
clone size: few
V gene: TRBV9
J gene: TRBJ2-1

CDR3 protein: CASSPRGPSGTEQYF
CDR3 DNA: TGTGCCAGCAGCCCGCGAGGCCCTAGCGGGACCGAGCAGTACTTC
D gene: TRBD2
clone size: .
V gene: TRBV11-2
J gene: TRBJ2-7

CDR3 protein: CASRQNGRDTGELFF
CDR3 DNA: TGTGCCAGCAGGCAAAACGGGAGGGACACCGGGGAGCTGTTTTTT
D gene: TRBD2
clone size: .
V gene: TRBV6-5
J gene: TRBJ2-2

CDR3 protein: CASSLGGKEGTQYF
CDR3 DNA: TGCGCCAGCAGCTTGGGGGGGAAGGAGGGTACGCAGTATTTT
D gene: .
clone size: .
V gene: TRBV5-1
J gene: TRBJ2-3

CDR3 protein: CASSPVRGWYEQFF
CDR3 DNA: TGTGCCAGCAGCCCAGTCCGGGGGTGGTATGAGCAGTTCTTC
D gene: .
clone size: few
V gene: TRBV7-9
J gene: TRBJ2-1

CDR3 protein: CASSSGLAAPRGEQFF
CDR3 DNA: TGTGCCAGCAGTTCGGGGCTAGCGGCCCCGCGGGGTGAGCAGTTCTTC
D gene: TRBD2
clone size: .
V gene: TRBV28
J gene: TRBJ2-1

CDR3 protein: CASSQDSAATDTQYF
CDR3 DNA: TGTGCCAGCAGCCAAGATAGCGCAGCCACAGATACGCAGTATTTT
D gene: .
clone size: .
V gene: TRBV14
J gene: TRBJ2-3

CDR3 protein: CASSSGEGTGELFF
CDR3 DNA: TGTGCCAGCAGCTCAGGGGAGGGGACCGGGGAGCTGTTTTTT
D gene: .
clone size: .
V gene: TRBV7-2
J gene: TRBJ2-2

CDR3 protein: CASTGGDGSSYEQYF
CDR3 DNA: TGTGCCAGCACTGGAGGGGACGGGAGCTCCTACGAGCAGTACTTC
D gene: .
clone size: .
V gene: TRBV28
J gene: TRBJ2-7

CDR3 protein: CASSYGAAYEQYF
CDR3 DNA: TGTGCCAGCAGTTATGGGGCTGCCTACGAGCAGTACTTC
D gene: .
clone size: .
V gene: TRBV27
J gene: TRBJ2-7

CDR3 protein: CSLTGIQETQYF
CDR3 DNA: TGCAGCCTTACAGGGATTCAAGAGACCCAGTACTTC
D gene: .
clone size: .
V gene: TRBV29-1
J gene: TRBJ2-5

CDR3 protein: CASSPGTSNTEAFF
CDR3 DNA: TGTGCCAGCAGTCCCGGGACTTCGAACACTGAAGCTTTCTTT
D gene: .
clone size: .
V gene: TRBV27
J gene: TRBJ1-1

CDR3 protein: CASSIRAGGPYEQYF
CDR3 DNA: TGTGCCAGTAGTATTAGAGCGGGAGGCCCCTACGAGCAGTACTTC
D gene: TRBD2
clone size: .
V gene: TRBV19
J gene: TRBJ2-7

CDR3 protein: CASSLGGRGDYGYTF
CDR3 DNA: TGCGCCAGCAGCTTAGGGGGCAGGGGCGACTATGGCTACACCTTC
D gene: TRBD1
clone size: .
V gene: TRBV5-1
J gene: TRBJ1-2

CDR3 protein: CASSLGDTPSTDTQYF
CDR3 DNA: TGTGCCAGCAGTTTGGGGGACACCCCTAGCACAGATACGCAGTATTTT
D gene: .
clone size: .
V gene: TRBV28
J gene: TRBJ2-3

CDR3 protein: CASSHPSDRISQYF
CDR3 DNA: TGTGCCAGCAGCCACCCCTCCGACAGAATCAGTCAGTATTTT
D gene: .
clone size: .
V gene: TRBV11-3
J gene: TRBJ2-3

CDR3 protein: CASSLTSPAGDTQYF
CDR3 DNA: TGTGCCAGCAGCCTGACATCACCGGCGGGAGATACGCAGTATTTT
D gene: .
clone size: .
V gene: TRBV6-6
J gene: TRBJ2-3

CDR3 protein: CASSENFLPETQYF
CDR3 DNA: TGTGCCAGCAGTGAAAACTTCTTACCGGAGACCCAGTACTTC
D gene: .
clone size: .
V gene: TRBV2
J gene: TRBJ2-5

CDR3 protein: CASSLGFSSNQPQHF
CDR3 DNA: TGCGCCAGCAGCTTGGGTTTCAGTAGCAATCAGCCCCAGCATTTT
D gene: .
clone size: .
V gene: TRBV5-1
J gene: TRBJ1-5

CDR3 protein: CASSLDRGRDFLSGYTF
CDR3 DNA: TGCGCCAGCAGCTTGGACAGGGGGCGAGATTTTCTATCTGGCTACACCTTC
D gene: TRBD1
clone size: .
V gene: TRBV5-1
J gene: TRBJ1-2

CDR3 protein: CASSQVGGTQYF
CDR3 DNA: TGCGCCAGCAGCCAAGTGGGGGGGACCCAGTACTTC
D gene: .
clone size: .
V gene: TRBV4-1
J gene: TRBJ2-5

CDR3 protein: CATSGLDSYEQYF
CDR3 DNA: TGTGCCACTAGCGGGTTAGACTCCTACGAGCAGTACTTC
D gene: TRBD2
clone size: .
V gene: TRBV10-3
J gene: TRBJ2-7

CDR3 protein: CASSLGRGTDTQYF
CDR3 DNA: TGCGCCAGCAGCTTGGGGCGGGGAACAGATACGCAGTATTTT
D gene: .
clone size: .
V gene: TRBV5-1
J gene: TRBJ2-3

CDR3 protein: CASKDRGYGYTF
CDR3 DNA: TGTGCCAGCAAGGACAGGGGATATGGCTACACCTTC
D gene: TRBD1
clone size: .
V gene: TRBV5-4
J gene: TRBJ1-2

CDR3 protein: CASSFLGLAGSGDEQFF
CDR3 DNA: TGTGCCAGCAGTTTTTTAGGACTAGCGGGAAGCGGCGATGAGCAGTTCTTC
D gene: TRBD2
clone size: .
V gene: TRBV27
J gene: TRBJ2-1

CDR3 protein: CASSRARGPLSIYEQYF
CDR3 DNA: TGTGCCAGCTCCCGGGCTAGGGGTCCACTATCAATCTACGAGCAGTACTTC
D gene: .
clone size: .
V gene: TRBV27
J gene: TRBJ2-7

CDR3 protein: CASTPGGSSYEQYF
CDR3 DNA: TGTGCCAGCACCCCAGGGGGGAGCTCCTACGAGCAGTACTTC
D gene: .
clone size: .
V gene: TRBV9
J gene: TRBJ2-7

CDR3 protein: CASSSDREGQPQHF
CDR3 DNA: TGTGCCAGCAGCTCCGACAGGGAAGGCCAGCCCCAGCATTTT
D gene: TRBD1
clone size: .
V gene: TRBV7-9
J gene: TRBJ1-5

CDR3 protein: CASSLALAGGPVDTQYF
CDR3 DNA: TGCGCCAGCAGCTTGGCACTAGCGGGAGGGCCGGTGGATACGCAGTATTTT
D gene: TRBD2
clone size: .
V gene: TRBV5-1
J gene: TRBJ2-3

CDR3 protein: CASSLSGRASWNEQFF
CDR3 DNA: TGCGCCAGCAGCTTAAGCGGGAGGGCCTCTTGGAATGAGCAGTTCTTC
D gene: TRBD2
clone size: .
V gene: TRBV5-1
J gene: TRBJ2-1

CDR3 protein: CASTPGQPYEKLFF
CDR3 DNA: TGTGCCAGTACCCCGGGACAGCCTTATGAAAAACTGTTTTTT
D gene: TRBD1
clone size: .
V gene: TRBV19
J gene: TRBJ1-4

CDR3 protein: CATSRDDSSYNEQFF
CDR3 DNA: TGTGCCACCAGCAGAGATGATAGCTCCTACAATGAGCAGTTCTTC
D gene: .
clone size: once
V gene: TRBV15
J gene: TRBJ2-1

CDR3 protein: CSVDRGGLAEHSYNEQFF
CDR3 DNA: TGCAGCGTTGATAGGGGGGGACTAGCGGAACACTCCTACAATGAGCAGTTCTTC
D gene: TRBD2
clone size: .
V gene: TRBV29-1
J gene: TRBJ2-1

CDR3 protein: CATSREGAGGQNIQYF
CDR3 DNA: TGTGCCACCAGCAGAGAAGGGGCAGGGGGGCAAAACATTCAGTACTTC
D gene: .
clone size: .
V gene: TRBV15
J gene: TRBJ2-4

CDR3 protein: CASRSSGRGNEQFF
CDR3 DNA: TGTGCCAGTAGGTCTAGCGGGAGAGGCAATGAGCAGTTCTTC
D gene: TRBD2
clone size: .
V gene: TRBV19
J gene: TRBJ2-1